One sample yielded the 28 T cell receptor beta chains listed below, sequenced in a study of blood T cell repertoires in COVID-19. Profiling relied on immunoSEQ multiplex PCR, and the TCRdb table lists in-frame clones only, not all of them. This table holds approximately 85,000 clones, around 86% found once. Sequenced input: peripheral blood. Source of these receptors: a man aged 50-59 years with active or convalescent COVID-19.

This chain uses TRBV6-6 with TRBJ2-7; no clear D. CDR3 length: 12 amino acids. V was shortened by 2 bases and J by 3 bases, with 5 bases between the two germline ends. Germline values: CDR1 MNHNY, CDR2 SVGAGI (reference sequence). The CDR3 spells CASSYTLYEQYF. The CDR3 DNA sequence: TGTGCCAGCAGTTACACTCTCTACGAGCAGTACTTC.

The chain couples TRBV28 to TRBJ2-7, with TRBD2 identical over 10 bases. CDR1 MDHEN and CDR2 SYDVKM come from the germline V gene. The CDR3 has 19 residues. V was clipped by 2 bases and J by 0 bases; unmatched bases: 13. The CDR3 loop reads CASSLALRLAGALSYEQYF. CDR3 DNA sequence: TGTGCCAGCAGTTTAGCCCTCCGACTAGCGGGCGCGCTCTCCTACGAGCAGTACTTC.

The V and J genes are TRBV2 and TRBJ1-2, with a weak D call TRBD1 (5 bases). This CDR3 is 14 amino acids long. Germline CDR1 and CDR2: SNHLY and FYNNEI. V lost 3 bases to trimming and J lost 4 bases, with 12 bases between them. The CDR3 spells CASSELTELYGYTF. In DNA form, the CDR3 reads TGTGCCAGCAGTGAGCTGACAGAGCTCTATGGCTACACCTTC.

This chain uses TRBV2 with TRBJ1-3; 8 bases agree with TRBD1. The CDR3 consists of 15 residues. Germline loops: CDR1 SNHLY, CDR2 FYNNEI. V lost 4 bases, J lost 4 bases, and 6 bases stayed unmatched. CDR3 DNA sequence: TGTGCCAGCAGTGCCCAGACAGGGGCCGGAAACACCATATATTTT. Amino acids: CASSAQTGAGNTIYF.

V gene TRBV9 combines with J gene TRBJ1-3; D uncertain. This CDR3 is built from 15 residues. Trimming pared 4 bases from V and 3 bases from J, leaving 14 bases between. The germline CDR1 and CDR2 sequences are SGDLS and YYNGEE. The CDR3 here is CASSLAPGYGNTIYF. The DNA for the CDR3 is TGTGCCAGCAGCCTCGCCCCAGGCTATGGAAACACCATATATTTT.

The chain uses TRBV6-1 and TRBJ1-5; D unclear. Deletions cut 2 bases from V and 3 bases from J, with 14 bases between. The CDR3 has 16 amino acids. Germline CDR1 MNHNS, CDR2 SASEGT. The CDR3 reads CASSEWFGSNNQPQHF. CDR3 DNA sequence: TGTGCCAGCAGTGAATGGTTCGGGAGTAACAATCAGCCCCAGCATTTT.

V and J are TRBV30 and TRBJ1-1; D possibly corresponds to TRBD1 (5 bases). The ends were cut back, 1 base at V and 3 bases at J, with 9 bases in the middle. The germline V gene encodes CDR1 GTSNPN and CDR2 SVGIG (reference sequence). The CDR3 runs 13 residues. The CDR3 sequence is CAWSGGGYTEAFF. DNA of the CDR3: TGTGCCTGGAGTGGGGGGGGGTACACTGAAGCTTTCTTT.

The V gene is TRBV20-1, the J gene TRBJ2-7; D perhaps matches TRBD1 (5 bases). Germline lookup yields CDR1 DFQATT and CDR2 SNEGSKA (reference sequence). The V and J ends lost 3 bases and 2 bases respectively, with 14 bases between them. The CDR3 runs to 14 residues. The CDR3 DNA is TGCAGTGCTAGTTCCTGGACACCTACCTACGAGCAGTACTTC. Translating gives CSASSWTPTYEQYF.

This clone has just one count. The V gene is TRBV4-2, the J gene TRBJ1-4; possible D gene TRBD1, 6 bases. The CDR3 spans 15 residues. V lost 2 bases to trimming and J lost 7 bases, with 14 bases between them. In germline, CDR1 is LGHNA, CDR2 YNFKEQ. The CDR3 spells CASSQQGSLGEKLFF. The CDR3 nucleotides are TGTGCCAGCAGCCAACAGGGGTCGTTAGGTGAAAAACTGTTTTTT.

The V gene is TRBV2, the J gene TRBJ2-7, with 7 bases aligning to TRBD2. Germline CDR1 and CDR2: SNHLY and FYNNEI. There are 13 residues in the CDR3. The J segment lost 7 bases and the V segment lost 2 bases, leaving 5 bases of the junction unmatched. CDR3 protein: CASSESGMGEQYF. The CDR3 DNA follows: TGTGCCAGCAGTGAAAGCGGGATGGGGGAGCAGTACTTC.

The rearrangement links TRBV19 to TRBJ1-5; 7 positions match TRBD1. The CDR3 extends over 14 amino acids. The germline V gene has CDR1 LNHDA and CDR2 SQIVND (reference sequence). V lost 3 bases, J lost 6 bases, and 5 bases stayed unmatched. CDR3 protein: CASSISQGGQPQHF. The CDR3 nucleotides read TGTGCCAGTAGTATTAGTCAGGGGGGTCAGCCCCAGCATTTT.

This chain joins TRBV27 and TRBJ2-3; D call uncertain. Looked up from germline, CDR1 is MNHEY and CDR2 is SMNVEV (reference sequence). The CDR3 extends over 13 amino acids. With 3 bases removed from V and 6 bases from J, the gap between germline ends came to 10 bases. CDR3 coding DNA: TGTGCCAGCAGTTTCCTCCTAGGCGATACGCAGTATTTT. Encoded protein: CASSFLLGDTQYF.

The chain links TRBV6-2 or TRBV6-3 to TRBJ1-3, with TRBD1 as a possible D gene (5 bases). This CDR3 is 15 amino acids long. The V end lost 5 bases, the J end lost 5 bases, and 16 bases lay between the germline ends. Germline V gives CDR1 MNHEY, CDR2 SVGEGT. DNA of the CDR3: TGTGCCAGCAGTACCGAGCAGGGTGGAAGAAACACCATATATTTT. Its protein product is CASSTEQGGRNTIYF.

The CDR3 DNA reads TGTGCCAGTAGGAATCAGGGATCCTACAATGAGCAGTTCTTC. Residues: CASRNQGSYNEQFF. The chain is built from TRBV19 and TRBJ2-1; the D gene is possibly TRBD1 (5 bases). Germline V gene sequence: CDR1 LNHDA, CDR2 SQIVND (reference sequence). This CDR3 is 14 amino acids long. The V and J ends lost 6 bases and 1 base respectively, with 10 bases between them.

The rearrangement uses TRBV3-1 (or the pseudogene TRBV3-2) and TRBJ2-2; no clear D gene. Trimming took off 1 base at V and 8 bases at J, with 14 bases between the two ends. From germline, CDR1 is LGHDT and CDR2 YNNKEL (reference sequence). The CDR3 is 15 amino acids. This chain's CDR3 is CASSQVIADLGELFF. CDR3 coding DNA: TGTGCCAGCAGCCAAGTGATAGCCGATCTTGGGGAGCTGTTTTTT.

The rearrangement links TRBV7-2 to TRBJ1-2, with TRBD1 matching 8 bases. The germline V gene has CDR1 SGHTA and CDR2 FQGNSA. The CDR3 is 16 residues long. V lost 4 bases to trimming and J lost 3 bases; unmatched junction nucleotides: 10. The CDR3 DNA sequence: TGTGCCAGCAGCTCCAGACAGGGGTGGGTGGACTATGGCTACACCTTC. Encoded protein: CASSSRQGWVDYGYTF.

The gene calls are TRBV7-8 and TRBJ2-3; 10 bases line up with TRBD2. The CDR3 runs 16 residues. Germline-derived CDR1 and CDR2 are SGHVS and FQNEAQ. The J segment lost 5 bases and the V segment lost 3 bases, leaving 8 bases of the junction unmatched. CDR3 protein: CASSLVAGGRLDTQYF. Here the CDR3 DNA reads TGTGCCAGCAGCTTGGTAGCGGGGGGACGATTAGATACGCAGTATTTT.

Only a few counts were recorded for this clone. The chain combines TRBV4-1 with TRBJ2-4; 7 bases align to TRBD2. Unmatched junction bases numbered 5, after V lost 0 bases and J lost 0 bases. This CDR3 region has 17 residues. Germline loops: CDR1 MGHRA, CDR2 YSYEKL. The CDR3 sequence is CASSQDGGESAKNIQYF. CDR3 nucleotide sequence: TGCGCCAGCAGCCAAGATGGGGGGGAGTCAGCCAAAAACATTCAGTACTTC.

V usage is TRBV12-3 or TRBV12-4 and J usage is TRBJ1-2; maybe TRBD1 (5 bases). There are 13 residues in the CDR3. Trimming removed 1 base at V and 8 bases at J, with 11 bases between. This CDR3 is CASSLGRVLGYTF. The CDR3 DNA reads as TGTGCCAGCAGTTTAGGCAGGGTTTTAGGCTACACCTTC.

The gene calls are TRBV18 and TRBJ2-1; tentatively, D is TRBD2 (6 bases). CDR1 and CDR2 from the germline V gene are KGHSH and LQKENI. V gave up 7 bases and J gave up 1 base, with 11 bases separating them. The CDR3 runs 14 residues. The CDR3 spells CASFSGPSYNEQFF. CDR3 DNA: TGTGCCAGCTTTAGCGGCCCGTCCTACAATGAGCAGTTCTTC.

V is TRBV28 and J is TRBJ1-1; TRBD1 aligns across 9 bases. Germline V gene sequence: CDR1 MDHEN, CDR2 SYDVKM. Trimming took 7 bases from V and 1 from J; bases not matched to a gene: 19. This CDR3 region has 19 residues. CDR3: CASTQPKQGAVGRNTEAFF. In DNA, the CDR3 is TGTGCCAGCACCCAACCTAAACAGGGGGCCGTTGGAAGGAACACTGAAGCTTTCTTT.

The chain joins TRBV10-3 to TRBJ2-7; TRBD1 matches 7 bases. This CDR3 region has 12 residues. The germline V gene has CDR1 ENHRY and CDR2 SYGVKD. The ends lost 5 bases at V and 4 bases at J; junction bases unmatched: 2. CDR3: CAISTQGYEQYF. The CDR3 coding sequence is TGTGCCATCAGTACACAGGGGTACGAGCAGTACTTC.

This chain uses TRBV19 with TRBJ2-7, with 10 positions matching TRBD2. This CDR3 is built from 16 residues. Germline V gene lookup returns CDR1 LNHDA and CDR2 SQIVND (reference sequence). V trimming: 7 bases; J trimming: 6 bases; junction bases outside the gene matches: 15. This CDR3 reads CASTKGSGRATTEQYF. In DNA, the CDR3 is TGTGCCAGTACTAAGGGAAGCGGGAGGGCCACTACCGAGCAGTACTTC.

The chain has TRBV7-2 and TRBJ2-5; 9 nucleotides align to TRBD2. This CDR3 comprises 15 residues. V gave up 1 base and J gave up 4 bases; unmatched junction bases: 4. Germline CDR1 and CDR2: SGHTA and FQGNSA. The CDR3 DNA sequence: TGTGCCAGCAGCTTAGACCCAGCGGGGGGAGAGACCCAGTACTTC. Its translation is CASSLDPAGGETQYF.

The chain is built from TRBV10-3 and TRBJ2-2, with 9 bases lining up with TRBD1. Losses at the gene ends were 10 bases for V and 5 bases for J; bases not matched to a gene: 20. Germline V gene lookup returns CDR1 ENHRY and CDR2 SYGVKD. This CDR3 spans 18 amino acids. In DNA form, the CDR3 reads TGTGCCACTCGAGCCGGGACAGGGCTAAACAACTTAACCGGGGAGCTGTTTTTT. Translating gives CATRAGTGLNNLTGELFF.

V is TRBV19 and J is TRBJ2-2; D possibly corresponds to TRBD2 (5 bases). This CDR3 region has 15 residues. The ends were cut back, 4 bases at V and 0 bases at J, with 9 bases in the middle. Germline V lookup: CDR1 LNHDA, CDR2 SQIVND (reference sequence). The CDR3, as DNA: TGTGCCAGTAGTAATAGCGTCACGAACACCGGGGAGCTGTTTTTT. Translation: CASSNSVTNTGELFF.

CDR3 sequence reads: CASSPGRSGVGDTQYF. The CDR3 coding sequence is TGCGCCAGCAGCCCCGGTCGGAGCGGGGTTGGAGATACGCAGTATTTT. The chain employs TRBV4-3 and TRBJ2-3; 7 bases are a match to TRBD2. The CDR3 consists of 16 residues. Germline lookup yields CDR1 LGHNA and CDR2 YSLEER. With 4 bases clipped from V and 5 bases from J, the junction kept 12 bases outside the gene matches.

This chain uses TRBV6-1 with TRBJ2-7; a possible D gene is TRBD2 (6 bases). The CDR3 loop spans 15 amino acids. Germline V gives CDR1 MNHNS, CDR2 SASEGT. V lost 1 base to trimming and J lost 4 bases, with 14 bases between them. Here the CDR3 reads CASSEGARAGYEQYF. CDR3 coding DNA: TGTGCCAGCAGTGAAGGGGCCAGGGCGGGGTACGAGCAGTACTTC.